The clone carrying this T cell receptor beta chain was counted at least ten times. The antigen is unknown. In germline, CDR1 is DFQATT, CDR2 SNEGSKA (reference sequence). V was clipped by 1 base and J by 5 bases; unmatched bases: 5. This CDR3 is built from 13 residues. This record belongs to a study of T cell repertoires in cytomegalovirus infection. TCRdb redid the calling of the reads with MiXCR, one entry per CDR3 protein. The data contain almost 500,000 distinct CDR3 sequences, about 10% of them singletons. The study's findings and limits: HLA-C-restricted TCR beta clonotypes specific for CMV led the ex vivo response.

The chain employs TRBV20-1 and TRBJ2-7, with 7 bases lining up with TRBD2. The receptor's source is a human donor in good health (CMV status not recorded). Some clones in this sample may be carry-over from other donors' samples. Source material: PBMCs. In DNA form, the CDR3 reads TGCAGTGCTAGAGTCCCGGGAGGAAACGAGCAGTACTTC. Its translation is CSARVPGGNEQYF.